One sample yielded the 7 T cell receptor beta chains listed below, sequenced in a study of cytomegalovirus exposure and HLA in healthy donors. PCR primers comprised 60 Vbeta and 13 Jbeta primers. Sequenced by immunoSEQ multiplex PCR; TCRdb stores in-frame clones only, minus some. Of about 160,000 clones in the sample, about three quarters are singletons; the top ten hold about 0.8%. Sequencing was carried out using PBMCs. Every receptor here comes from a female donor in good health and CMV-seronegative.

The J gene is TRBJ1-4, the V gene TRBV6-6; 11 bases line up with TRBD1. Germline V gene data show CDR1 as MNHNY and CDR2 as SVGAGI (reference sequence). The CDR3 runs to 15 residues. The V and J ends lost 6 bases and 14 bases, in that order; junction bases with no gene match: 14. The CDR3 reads CASREDRGLGITLFF. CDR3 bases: TGTGCCAGCAGGGAGGACAGGGGGCTTGGAATAACTCTGTTTTTT.

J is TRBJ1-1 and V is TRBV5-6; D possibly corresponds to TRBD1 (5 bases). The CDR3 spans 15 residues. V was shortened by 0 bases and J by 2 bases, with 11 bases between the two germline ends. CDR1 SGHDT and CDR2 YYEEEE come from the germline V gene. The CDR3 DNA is TGTGCCAGCAGCTTGGCTCCAGGGCTAAACACTGAAGCTTTCTTT. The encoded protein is CASSLAPGLNTEAFF.

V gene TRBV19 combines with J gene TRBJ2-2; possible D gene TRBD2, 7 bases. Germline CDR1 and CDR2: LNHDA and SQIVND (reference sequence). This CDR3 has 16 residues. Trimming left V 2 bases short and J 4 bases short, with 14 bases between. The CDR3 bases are TGTGCCAGTAGTATAAAAGGGGGGAGGGCCACCGGGGAGCTGTTTTTT. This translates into CASSIKGGRATGELFF.

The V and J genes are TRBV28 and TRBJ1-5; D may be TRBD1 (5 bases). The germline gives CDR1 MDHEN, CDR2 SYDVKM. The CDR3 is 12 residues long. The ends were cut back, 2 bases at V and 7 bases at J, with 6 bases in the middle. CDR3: CASSLGGQPQHF. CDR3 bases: TGTGCCAGCAGTTTAGGGGGGCAGCCCCAGCATTTT.

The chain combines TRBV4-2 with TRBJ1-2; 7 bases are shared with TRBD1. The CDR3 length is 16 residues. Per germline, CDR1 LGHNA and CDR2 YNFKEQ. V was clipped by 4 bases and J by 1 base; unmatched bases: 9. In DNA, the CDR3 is TGTGCCAGCAGCCCCGACGGATACAGGGGTAACTATGGCTACACCTTC. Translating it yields CASSPDGYRGNYGYTF.

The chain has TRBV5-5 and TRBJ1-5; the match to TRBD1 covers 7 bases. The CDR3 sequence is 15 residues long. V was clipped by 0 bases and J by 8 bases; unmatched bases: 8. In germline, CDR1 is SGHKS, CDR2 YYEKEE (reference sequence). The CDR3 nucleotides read TGTGCCAGCAGCTTGGGGGACAGCTTGACGGAGCCCCAGCATTTT. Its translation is CASSLGDSLTEPQHF.

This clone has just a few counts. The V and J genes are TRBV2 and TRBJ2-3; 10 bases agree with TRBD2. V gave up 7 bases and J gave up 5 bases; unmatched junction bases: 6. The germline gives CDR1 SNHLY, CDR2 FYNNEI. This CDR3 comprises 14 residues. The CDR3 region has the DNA TGTGCCAGCATACTAGCGGGAAAGGGAGATACGCAGTATTTT. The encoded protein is CASILAGKGDTQYF.